This is a list of T cell receptor beta chains from one sample in a study of shared clonotypes between healthy human individuals. Generated by immunoSEQ multiplex PCR, the TCRdb table keeps only in-frame clones and is missing some. This sample carries more than 2,000,000 clones, approximately 92% of them seen once, and the ten largest clones take 0.11% to 0.15%. Sequenced input: naive CD4+ T cells sorted from blood. The receptors derive from a man in his late teens or twenties in good health. The CDR3 runs from the conserved cysteine through the conserved F or W. The D gene is left open where the match is weak. Clone size is not always given. Where it is, it says once, few, many or a class for expanded clones.

TRBV28,NA,TRBJ1-2,once,TGTGCCAGCAGCTCACCCTGGCCTAACTATGGCTACACCTTC,CASSSPWPNYGYTF
TRBV6-5,NA,TRBJ1-1,NA,TGTGCCAGCAGCAGGGGATCGAACACTGAAGCTTTCTTT,CASSRGSNTEAFF
TRBV27,NA,TRBJ1-5,NA,TGTGCCAGCAGTCCCAGGGTAGGGAGCAATCAGCCCCAGCATTTT,CASSPRVGSNQPQHF
TRBV9,TRBD1,TRBJ1-1,NA,TGTGCCAGCAGCGTAGGAGGGGACAGGCGGGCTTTCTTT,CASSVGGDRRAFF
TRBV5-8,NA,TRBJ1-6,NA,TGTGCCAGCAGCTGGGGGGGGACTCGTCGGCTTCCTTCACCCCTCCACTTT,CASSWGGTRRLPSPLHF
TRBV7-2,TRBD2,TRBJ2-3,once,TGTGCCAGCAGCTTATTGCGGGAGAGGGGCAAAGATACGCAGTATTTT,CASSLLRERGKDTQYF
TRBV28,TRBD1,TRBJ1-4,NA,TGTGCCAGCAGTTCAATACAGGGGTTTAATGAAAAACTGTTTTTT,CASSSIQGFNEKLFF
TRBV19,NA,TRBJ1-1,once,TGTGCCAGTAGGGACCCGGCACCGAACACTGAAGCTTTCTTT,CASRDPAPNTEAFF
TRBV29-1,NA,TRBJ1-1,NA,TGCAGCGCATCTCTTACAGTTGAAGCTTTCTTT,CSASLTVEAFF
TRBV7-2,NA,TRBJ2-7,NA,TGTGCCAGCAGCCCCCAGGCATTCGGGAGCTCCTACGAGCAGTACTTC,CASSPQAFGSSYEQYF
TRBV7-2,TRBD1,TRBJ2-3,NA,TGTGCCAGCAGACCGGGACAGAACACAGATACGCAGTATTTT,CASRPGQNTDTQYF
TRBV5-1,TRBD1,TRBJ2-7,NA,TGCGCCAGCAGCGCAGACAGGGGAGCCTACGAGCAGTACTTC,CASSADRGAYEQYF
TRBV30,NA,TRBJ1-1,NA,TGTGCCTGGAGTGTAGGAGTTCTAAAAAGTTCAGAAGCTTTCTTT,CAWSVGVLKSSEAFF
TRBV10-1,NA,TRBJ2-3,NA,TGCGCCAGCAGTGAAGGGAAGGGGCCTAGCACAGATACGCAGTATTTT,CASSEGKGPSTDTQYF
TRBV19,NA,TRBJ1-5,NA,TGTGCCAGTAGGGGCGGAGCGGATAGCAATCAGCCCCAGCATTTT,CASRGGADSNQPQHF
TRBV29-1,NA,TRBJ2-5,NA,TGCAGCGTTGAAACCCAAGAGACCCAGTACTTC,CSVETQETQYF
TRBV6-1,NA,TRBJ2-7,NA,TGTGCCAGCAGTCAGGCCTACGAGCAGTACTTC,CASSQAYEQYF
TRBV21-1,NA,TRBJ2-7,NA,TGTGCCAGCAGCAAACGGCAGGTTCAGGGTTACGAGCAGTACTTC,CASSKRQVQGYEQYF
TRBV5-1,TRBD1,TRBJ2-7,once,TGCGCCAGCAGCTTTTCAAGAGGGACAGTATACGAGCAGTACTTC,CASSFSRGTVYEQYF
TRBV30,NA,TRBJ2-6,few,TGTGCCGGAAACAGGGTTTCTGGGGCCAACGTCCTGACTTTC,CAGNRVSGANVLTF
TRBV21-1,NA,TRBJ1-3,NA,TGTGCCAGCAGACGACCGCTACAACACGCACGAAACACCATATATTTT,CASRRPLQHARNTIYF
TRBV28,TRBD1,TRBJ2-5,NA,TGTGCCAGCCGGGCAGGGGGCCAAGAGACCCAGTACTTC,CASRAGGQETQYF
TRBV6-5,NA,TRBJ1-6,NA,TGTGCCAGCAGTTCTCGGAATTCACCCCTCCACTTT,CASSSRNSPLHF
TRBV14,TRBD1,TRBJ2-5,NA,TGTGCCAGCAGCCCACTGACAGGGTGGGGACAAGAGACCCAGTACTTC,CASSPLTGWGQETQYF
TRBV29-1,NA,TRBJ2-3,NA,TGCAGCGTTGAATGGGGGAGAGGGACAGATACGCAGTATTTT,CSVEWGRGTDTQYF
TRBV4-3,NA,TRBJ2-3,NA,TGCGCCAGCAGCCAAGAGGCGGTTTCAGATACGCAGTATTTT,CASSQEAVSDTQYF
TRBV19,TRBD2,TRBJ2-7,NA,TGTGCCAGTAGTCCACAAGTCCCGGGACTAGCGGGAGTCTCCTACGAGCAGTACTTC,CASSPQVPGLAGVSYEQYF
TRBV28,TRBD2,TRBJ2-5,NA,TGTGCCAGGACCTGGAGGGTAGCGGGGAGGGAGACCCAGTACTTC,CARTWRVAGRETQYF